This is a list of T cell receptor beta chains from one sample in a study of early T cells in non-severe SARS-CoV-2 infection. Each CDR3 protein is one row after TCRdb ran MiXCR on the 5' RACE reads. The table lists tens of thousands of distinct CDR3 sequences, roughly 8.8% of them singletons. Sequencing input: whole blood. All receptors derive from an adult who was a healthcare worker with PCR-confirmed SARS-CoV-2 infection or an uninfected control (not recorded which). Each CDR3 is given with its conserved first and last residue. D genes are given only for firm matches. Size is stated for part of the rows, as once, few or many counts, or as a class when the clone is expanded.

clone_size | j_call | v_call | d_call | cdr3_aa | cdr3_nt
. | TRBJ2-7 | TRBV6-2/TRBV6-3 | . | CASSDDSSYEQYF | TGTGCCAGCAGTGATGACTCGTCCTACGAGCAGTACTTC
many | TRBJ2-1 | TRBV7-9 | . | CASSLYSGSYNEQFF | TGTGCCAGCAGCTTATACTCTGGCTCCTACAATGAGCAGTTCTTC
few | TRBJ1-4 | TRBV6-1 | . | CASSPLGGANEKLFF | TGTGCCAGCAGTCCCCTTGGAGGGGCTAATGAAAAACTGTTTTTT
. | TRBJ2-7 | TRBV6-2/TRBV6-3 | TRBD1 | CASSYADRGQADYEQYF | TGTGCCAGCAGTTACGCGGACAGGGGGCAAGCAGACTACGAGCAGTACTTC
. | TRBJ1-2 | TRBV6-1 | TRBD1 | CASSPKQGGYGYTF | TGTGCCAGCAGTCCAAAACAGGGGGGCTATGGCTACACCTTC
many | TRBJ1-2 | TRBV3-1 | . | CASSEVRANYGYTF | TGTGCCAGCAGCGAAGTGAGGGCTAACTATGGCTACACCTTC
. | TRBJ2-6 | TRBV6-6 | . | CASSYSSGVVGSGANVLTF | TGTGCCAGCAGTTATAGCTCTGGGGTTGTGGGCTCTGGGGCCAACGTCCTGACTTTC
few | TRBJ2-5 | TRBV20-1 | TRBD2 | CSAFIAGGSQETQYF | TGCAGTGCTTTTATAGCGGGGGGCTCCCAAGAGACCCAGTACTTC
many | TRBJ1-2 | TRBV7-9 | . | CASSLGRPNYGYTF | TGTGCCAGCAGCTTAGGTCGGCCTAACTATGGCTACACCTTC
few | TRBJ1-1 | TRBV18 | TRBD1 | CASVPGQGMNTEAFF | TGTGCCAGCGTCCCGGGACAGGGGATGAACACTGAAGCTTTCTTT
many | TRBJ2-5 | TRBV25-1 | . | CASKGSQETQYF | TGTGCCAGCAAGGGGTCCCAAGAGACCCAGTACTTC
. | TRBJ2-5 | TRBV7-9 | . | CASSGGAETQYF | TGTGCCAGCAGCGGGGGGGCGGAGACCCAGTACTTC